This T cell receptor (beta chain) appears in the sequencing data of a study of T-cell reconstitution after alpha-beta-depleted transplantation in children. Study-level results: From newly produced T cells came most of the T-cell counts and diversity one year after transplant. Elevated TCRbeta diversity at day 60 was traced, in some patients, to surviving recipient T cells and thymic progenitors. At around two months after transplant, the alpha-beta T cells were reportedly derived from several hundred expanded clones that came from non-depleted graft cells.

This clonotype was recorded a few times. The antigen is unknown. After removal of 4 bases from V and 2 bases from J, the junction contained 5 bases not matched to a gene. Germline CDR1 and CDR2: DFQATT and SNEGSKA (reference sequence). The CDR3 is 15 amino acids. The TCRbeta library incorporated unique molecular identifiers. TCRdb itself ran the PCR reads through MiXCR, one entry per CDR3 protein. This sample has 610,000 or so distinct CDR3 sequences; 25% to 30% occur once, and the top ten carry less than 40%. Specimen: PBMCs, collected before TCRalphabeta/CD19-depleted stem cell transplant. This sequence joins TRBV20-1 and TRBJ2-1; 10 bases are a match to TRBD2. This receptor was identified in a boy younger than two with Wiskott-Aldrich syndrome, due to receive a stem cell transplant. Written as DNA, the CDR3 is TGCAGTGCTAAGAGAGCGGGAGGGCCCTACAATGAGCAGTTCTTC. It yields the protein CSAKRAGGPYNEQFF.